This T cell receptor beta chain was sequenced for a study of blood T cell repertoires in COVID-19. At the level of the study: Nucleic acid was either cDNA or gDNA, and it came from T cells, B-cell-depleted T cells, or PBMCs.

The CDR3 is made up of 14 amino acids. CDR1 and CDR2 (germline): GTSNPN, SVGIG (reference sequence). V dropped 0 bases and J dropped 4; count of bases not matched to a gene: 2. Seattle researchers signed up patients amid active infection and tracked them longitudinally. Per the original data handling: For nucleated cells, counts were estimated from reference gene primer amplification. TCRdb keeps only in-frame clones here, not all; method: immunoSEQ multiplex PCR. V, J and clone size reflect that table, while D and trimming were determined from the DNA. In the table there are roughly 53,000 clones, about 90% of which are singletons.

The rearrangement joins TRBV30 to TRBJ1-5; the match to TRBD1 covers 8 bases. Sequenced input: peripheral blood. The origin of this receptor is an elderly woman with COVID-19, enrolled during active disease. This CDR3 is CAWSVGTGNQPQHF. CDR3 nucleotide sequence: TGTGCCTGGAGTGTTGGGACAGGTAATCAGCCCCAGCATTTT.